This record concerns one T cell receptor (beta chain) sequence. Germline-derived CDR1 and CDR2 are MNHEY and SVGEGT. V gave up 2 bases and J gave up 0 bases, with 14 bases separating them. The CDR3 contains 17 residues. The method was immunoSEQ multiplex PCR; TCRdb's version includes in-frame clones alone and lacks a portion of them. This table has around 230,000 clones, 88% appearing once. This record comes from a study of blood T cell repertoires in COVID-19. The chain couples TRBV6-2 or TRBV6-3 to TRBJ1-5, with D tentatively TRBD1 (5 bases). The sample was PBMCs or T cells enriched from blood (not recorded which). The sequence came from a woman between 25 and 40 years old who had recovered from COVID-19. As DNA, the CDR3 is TGTGCCAGCAGTTACGTCGGGGGTCGCCTTAGCAATCAGCCCCAGCATTTT. Translated: CASSYVGGRLSNQPQHF.